The rows below give T cell receptor beta chains drawn from one sample of a study of cytomegalovirus exposure and HLA in healthy donors. Measured with immunoSEQ multiplex PCR; TCRdb has only the in-frame clones, and not every one. The profile shows approximately 160,000 clones, 91% of them singletons. Sequencing was carried out using PBMCs. These receptors were taken from a woman between 18 and 29 years old in good health and CMV-seropositive. The CDR3 runs from the conserved cysteine through the conserved F or W. A D gene is named only where the DNA matches it firmly. A clone size is listed for some rows: how often the clone was seen (once, few, many), or a class if it is expanded.

once	TRBV5-1	TRBJ1-2	TRBD1	15	CASSPGQGAVGGYTF	TGCGCCAGCAGCCCGGGACAGGGGGCAGTGGGTGGCTACACCTTC
-	TRBV7-8	TRBJ2-5	TRBD2	21	CASSLAPYPRNSGGGLETQYF	TGTGCCAGCAGCTTAGCCCCCTACCCCAGGAATAGCGGGGGGGGCCTGGAGACCCAGTACTTC
-	TRBV5-1	TRBJ2-7	TRBD2	15	CASRYVAGGPGEQYF	TGCGCCAGCAGATATGTAGCGGGAGGGCCAGGCGAGCAGTACTTC
-	TRBV11-2	TRBJ2-7	TRBD1	16	CASSPPDRGPGYEQYF	TGTGCCAGCAGCCCACCGGACAGGGGGCCTGGCTACGAGCAGTACTTC
-	TRBV6-1	TRBJ2-1	-	18	CASSGPPGREWDYNEQFF	TGTGCCAGCAGTGGCCCCCCGGGACGGGAGTGGGATTACAATGAGCAGTTCTTC
-	TRBV7-6	TRBJ1-4	TRBD1	18	CASSLEGIGTARGEKLFF	TGTGCCAGCAGCTTAGAAGGAATAGGGACAGCGAGAGGTGAAAAACTGTTTTTT
once	TRBV5-1	TRBJ2-1	-	16	CASSSPSGASYNEQFF	TGCGCCAGCAGCTCCCCAAGCGGTGCCTCCTACAATGAGCAGTTCTTC
-	TRBV27	TRBJ2-5	TRBD1	16	CASRALDRGSAETQYF	TGTGCCAGCAGAGCCTTGGACAGGGGATCGGCGGAGACCCAGTACTTC
once	TRBV5-1	TRBJ2-1	-	14	CASHYGGDYNEQFF	TGCGCCAGCCACTACGGGGGTGACTACAATGAGCAGTTCTTC
-	TRBV18	TRBJ1-1	TRBD1	16	CASSPRTGGSETEAFF	TGTGCCAGCTCACCAAGGACAGGGGGCAGTGAGACTGAAGCTTTCTTT
-	TRBV7-2	TRBJ2-3	TRBD2	17	CASSLVGTSGRTDTQYF	TGTGCCAGCAGCTTAGTTGGCACTAGCGGCCGCACAGATACGCAGTATTTT
-	TRBV30	TRBJ2-7	TRBD1	14	CAWVGQGNIYEQYF	TGTGCCTGGGTGGGACAGGGGAATATCTACGAGCAGTACTTC
-	TRBV5-8	TRBJ1-5	-	15	CASSLDRGWDQPQHF	TGTGCCAGCAGCTTGGATCGGGGTTGGGATCAGCCCCAGCATTTT
few	TRBV29-1	TRBJ2-7	-	13	CSTKGTGLYEQYF	TGCAGCACCAAGGGAACGGGACTCTACGAGCAGTACTTC
-	TRBV2	TRBJ2-7	-	16	CASSEELGAGFYEQYF	TGTGCCAGCAGTGAAGAGTTGGGGGCCGGATTCTACGAGCAGTACTTC
few	TRBV29-1	TRBJ2-7	-	10	CSVRVGEQYF	TGCAGCGTTCGAGTCGGGGAGCAGTACTTC
-	TRBV7-2	TRBJ2-2	-	14	CASSGTHITGELFF	TGTGCCAGCAGCGGGACACATATCACCGGGGAGCTGTTTTTT
-	TRBV2	TRBJ1-1	-	13	CASSEYSSNEAFF	TGTGCCAGCAGTGAATACAGTTCCAACGAAGCTTTCTTT
-	TRBV11-2	TRBJ2-7	TRBD1	15	CASSVGTGGNYEQYF	TGTGCCAGCAGCGTCGGGACAGGGGGTAACTACGAGCAGTACTTC
-	TRBV23-1	TRBJ2-7	TRBD1	14	CASSHDRVSYEQYF	TGCGCCAGCAGTCATGACAGGGTTTCGTACGAGCAGTACTTC
-	TRBV28	TRBJ2-7	-	13	CASSFRGSYEQYF	TGTGCCAGCAGTTTTAGGGGCTCCTACGAGCAGTACTTC
-	TRBV7-6	TRBJ1-2	-	14	CASSSSQANYGYTF	TGTGCCAGCAGCTCCTCACAGGCTAACTATGGCTACACCTTC
-	TRBV6-6	TRBJ1-1	TRBD1	13	CASSRQGNTEAFF	TGTGCCAGCAGTCGACAGGGGAACACTGAAGCTTTCTTT
-	TRBV29-1	TRBJ2-1	-	15	CSVEGSSGGHNEQFF	TGCAGCGTTGAAGGGAGTAGCGGAGGCCACAATGAGCAGTTCTTC
-	TRBV4-1	TRBJ2-7	TRBD2	15	CASRQGLAATYEQYF	TGCGCCAGCAGGCAGGGACTAGCGGCTACCTACGAGCAGTACTTC
-	TRBV21-1	TRBJ2-7	-	17	CASSKVEGLAGGYEQYF	TGTGCCAGCAGCAAAGTGGAGGGACTAGCGGGAGGCTACGAGCAGTACTTC
-	TRBV7-8	TRBJ1-1	TRBD1	13	CASSRDRDTEAFF	TGTGCCAGCAGCCGAGACAGGGACACTGAAGCTTTCTTT
-	TRBV4-2	TRBJ2-2	-	16	CASSQAQAVRTGELFF	TGTGCCAGCAGCCAAGCTCAGGCAGTACGCACCGGGGAGCTGTTTTTT
-	TRBV27	TRBJ2-1	-	14	CASSLFSEYNEQFF	TGTGCCAGCAGTTTGTTTAGCGAATACAATGAGCAGTTCTTC
-	TRBV4-2	TRBJ2-1	TRBD2	15	CASSQGTSGYNEQFF	TGTGCCAGCAGCCAAGGGACTAGCGGGTACAATGAGCAGTTCTTC
-	TRBV9	TRBJ2-3	TRBD2	17	CASSVVPGTMSTDTQYF	TGTGCCAGCAGCGTGGTACCCGGGACTATGTCCACAGATACGCAGTATTTT
once	TRBV30	TRBJ2-2	-	20	CAWSVPTGAGQRNNTGELFF	TGTGCCTGGAGTGTACCCACAGGGGCGGGGCAGCGGAACAACACCGGGGAGCTGTTTTTT
-	TRBV10-2	TRBJ2-1	TRBD1	13	CASRQGTHNEQFF	TGCGCCAGCAGACAGGGGACCCACAATGAGCAGTTCTTC
-	TRBV4-3	TRBJ2-2	TRBD2	16	CASSQDRLGRAGELFF	TGCGCCAGCAGCCAAGATCGGTTAGGGAGGGCCGGGGAGCTGTTTTTT
-	TRBV29-1	TRBJ2-3	TRBD2	14	CSTGGAGVPDTQYF	TGCAGCACTGGAGGGGCGGGAGTCCCAGATACGCAGTATTTT
-	TRBV5-1	TRBJ1-6	-	15	CASSLAGGLDSPLHF	TGCGCCAGCAGCTTGGCGGGGGGCCTTGATTCACCCCTCCACTTT
-	TRBV5-1	TRBJ2-7	TRBD1	14	CASSLGGQLYEQYF	TGCGCCAGCAGCTTGGGGGGACAGCTCTACGAGCAGTACTTC
-	TRBV11-2	TRBJ2-4	TRBD1	16	CASSLEGQAPLNIQYF	TGTGCCAGCAGCTTAGAGGGACAGGCGCCCCTAAACATTCAGTACTTC
-	TRBV2	TRBJ1-1	TRBD1	14	CASSEWAGGTEAFF	TGTGCCAGCAGTGAATGGGCAGGGGGCACTGAAGCTTTCTTT
-	TRBV6-5	TRBJ2-1	TRBD2	12	CASTAGAGEQFF	TGTGCCAGCACTGCGGGAGCAGGTGAGCAGTTCTTC
once	TRBV9	TRBJ2-2	-	18	CASSVATSSNPNTGELFF	TGTGCCAGCAGCGTAGCAACCTCCTCTAATCCGAACACCGGGGAGCTGTTTTTT
-	TRBV5-8	TRBJ2-7	-	14	CASTLWTVNYEQYF	TGTGCCAGCACCCTGTGGACAGTGAACTACGAGCAGTACTTC
-	TRBV11-1	TRBJ1-2	TRBD1	15	CASSPPTGQVYGYTF	TGTGCCAGCAGCCCACCTACGGGACAGGTCTATGGCTACACCTTC